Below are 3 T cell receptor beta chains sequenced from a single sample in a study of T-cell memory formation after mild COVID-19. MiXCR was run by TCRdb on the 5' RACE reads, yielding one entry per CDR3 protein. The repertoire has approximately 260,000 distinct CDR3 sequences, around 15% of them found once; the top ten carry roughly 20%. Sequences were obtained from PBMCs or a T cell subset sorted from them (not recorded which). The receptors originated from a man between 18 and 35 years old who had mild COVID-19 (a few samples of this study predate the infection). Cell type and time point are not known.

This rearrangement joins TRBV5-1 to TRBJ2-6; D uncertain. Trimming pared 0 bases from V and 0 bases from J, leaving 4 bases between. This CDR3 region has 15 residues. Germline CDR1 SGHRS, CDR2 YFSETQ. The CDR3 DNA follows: TGCGCCAGCAGCTTGGCCTTCTCTGGGGCCAACGTCCTGACTTTC. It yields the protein CASSLAFSGANVLTF.

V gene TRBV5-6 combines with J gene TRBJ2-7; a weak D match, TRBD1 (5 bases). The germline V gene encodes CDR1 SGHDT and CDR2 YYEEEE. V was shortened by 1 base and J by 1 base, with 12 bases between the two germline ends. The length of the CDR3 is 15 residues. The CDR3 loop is CASSLQSGNSYEQYV. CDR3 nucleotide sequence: TGTGCCAGCAGCTTGCAGTCAGGGAATTCCTACGAGCAGTACGTC.

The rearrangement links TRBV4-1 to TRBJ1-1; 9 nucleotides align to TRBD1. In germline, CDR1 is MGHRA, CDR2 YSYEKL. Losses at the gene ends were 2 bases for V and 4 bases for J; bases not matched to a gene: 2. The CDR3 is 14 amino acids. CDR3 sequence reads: CASSQRTGATEAFF. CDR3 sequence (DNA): TGCGCCAGCAGCCAACGGACAGGGGCCACTGAAGCTTTCTTT.